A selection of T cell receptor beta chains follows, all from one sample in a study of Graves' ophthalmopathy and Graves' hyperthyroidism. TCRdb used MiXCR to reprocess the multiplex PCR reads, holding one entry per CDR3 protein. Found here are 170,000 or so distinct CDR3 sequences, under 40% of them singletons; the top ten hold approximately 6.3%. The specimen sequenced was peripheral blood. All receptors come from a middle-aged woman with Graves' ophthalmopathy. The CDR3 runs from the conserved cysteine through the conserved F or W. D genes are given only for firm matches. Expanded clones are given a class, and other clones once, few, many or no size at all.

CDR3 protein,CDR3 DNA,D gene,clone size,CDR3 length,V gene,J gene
CASSKQAGGYGYTF,TGTGCCAGCAGCAAGCAGGCGGGTGGCTATGGCTACACCTTC,.,.,14,TRBV6-1,TRBJ1-2
CASRVGSPAYEQYF,TGTGCCAGCAGAGTCGGGAGTCCCGCGTACGAGCAGTACTTC,.,.,14,TRBV2,TRBJ2-7
CASSASTSGISYEQYF,TGTGCCAGCAGCGCGTCGACTAGCGGGATTTCCTACGAGCAGTACTTC,TRBD2,many,16,TRBV7-8,TRBJ2-7
CASSSLTGGNPYNSPLHF,TGCGCCAGCAGCTCGCTCACAGGGGGGAACCCCTATAATTCACCCCTCCACTTT,TRBD1,many,18,TRBV5-1,TRBJ1-6
CASRPSAGDSYEQYF,TGTGCCAGCAGACCGTCGGCGGGAGACTCCTACGAGCAGTACTTC,TRBD2,.,15,TRBV6-2/TRBV6-3,TRBJ2-7
CAAGSNYGYTF,TGTGCCGCAGGGTCGAACTATGGCTACACCTTC,.,.,11,TRBV28,TRBJ1-2
CASTRTNTNYGYTF,TGTGCCAGTACCCGGACAAATACTAACTATGGCTACACCTTC,.,many,14,TRBV19,TRBJ1-2
CASTRDYGYTF,TGTGCCAGCACCCGGGACTATGGCTACACCTTC,.,many,11,TRBV28,TRBJ1-2
CASSEDSGRSETQYF,TGTGCCAGCAGTGAAGATAGCGGGAGATCTGAGACCCAGTACTTC,TRBD2,few,15,TRBV2,TRBJ2-5
CASSLVERDSEAFF,TGTGCCAGCAGTTTAGTTGAGAGGGACAGTGAAGCTTTCTTT,TRBD1,few,14,TRBV12-3/TRBV12-4,TRBJ1-1
CASSYSGTGFVF,TGTGCCAGCAGTTACTCCGGGACAGGCTTTGTGTTT,TRBD1,.,12,TRBV6-2/TRBV6-3,TRBJ1-5
CASSHDRGQPQHF,TGCGCCAGCAGCCATGATAGGGGGCAGCCCCAGCATTTT,.,many,13,TRBV4-1,TRBJ1-5
CASRGAGLAGSGDIQYF,TGTGCCAGCAGGGGAGCGGGACTAGCGGGGTCGGGGGACATTCAGTACTTC,TRBD2,many,17,TRBV6-1,TRBJ2-4
CSVELAGGPGTGELFF,TGCAGCGTTGAACTAGCGGGAGGGCCAGGTACCGGGGAGCTGTTTTTT,TRBD2,many,16,TRBV29-1,TRBJ2-2
CASSERTVLYEQYF,TGTGCCAGCAGTGAAAGGACAGTTCTCTACGAGCAGTACTTC,.,.,14,TRBV12-3/TRBV12-4,TRBJ2-7
CASRLAGENDYEQYF,TGTGCCAGCAGACTAGCGGGAGAGAACGACTACGAGCAGTACTTC,TRBD2,.,15,TRBV6-4,TRBJ2-7
CASSLQPTSGGLWLQETQYF,TGTGCCAGCAGCCTACAACCGACTAGCGGGGGGCTTTGGCTGCAAGAGACCCAGTACTTC,TRBD2,many,20,TRBV7-3,TRBJ2-5
CASSSPGSRGYYEQYF,TGTGCCAGCAGCTCACCTGGCTCCAGGGGGTATTACGAGCAGTACTTC,TRBD1,many,16,TRBV28,TRBJ2-7
CASSVAGGMGTEAFF,TGTGCCAGCAGCGTAGCGGGGGGGATGGGCACTGAAGCTTTCTTT,.,many,15,TRBV9,TRBJ1-1
CASRVGTGGWETQYF,TGTGCCAGCAGGGTGGGGACAGGGGGGTGGGAGACCCAGTACTTC,TRBD1,many,15,TRBV12-3/TRBV12-4,TRBJ2-5
CASSQTGGVGETQYF,TGCGCCAGCAGCCAAACAGGGGGAGTCGGGGAGACCCAGTACTTC,TRBD1,many,15,TRBV4-3,TRBJ2-5
CASSQPGSGVTGTGELFF,TGTGCCAGCAGCCAACCAGGGAGCGGGGTCACGGGGACCGGGGAGCTGTTTTTT,TRBD2,.,18,TRBV6-2/TRBV6-3,TRBJ2-2
CASSYSMQYRGSNYGYTF,TGTGCCAGCAGTTACTCGATGCAATACAGGGGATCAAACTATGGCTACACCTTC,TRBD1,.,18,TRBV6-2/TRBV6-3,TRBJ1-2
CASSPATMDRGTQYF,TGTGCCAGCAGCCCAGCCACAATGGACCGTGGGACCCAGTACTTC,.,many,15,TRBV2,TRBJ2-5
CASSLDRGRGNTEAFF,TGTGCCAGCAGCTTAGACAGGGGGCGCGGGAACACTGAAGCTTTCTTT,TRBD1,many,16,TRBV7-8,TRBJ1-1
CASSLDLQANTEAFF,TGCGCCAGCAGCTTGGATCTACAGGCGAACACTGAAGCTTTCTTT,.,many,15,TRBV5-1,TRBJ1-1
CASSIDRAVSYEQYF,TGTGCCAGCAGTATAGACAGGGCCGTCTCCTACGAGCAGTACTTC,TRBD1,.,15,TRBV6-1,TRBJ2-7
CASSQGSTGGLLNTEAFF,TGCGCCAGCAGCCAAGGTTCGACAGGGGGACTCTTGAACACTGAAGCTTTCTTT,TRBD1,many,18,TRBV4-1,TRBJ1-1
CASSRAGALRETQYF,TGTGCCAGCAGCCGTGCCGGGGCCCTGAGGGAGACCCAGTACTTC,.,many,15,TRBV7-2,TRBJ2-5
CASRKGTAEAFF,TGTGCCAGCAGAAAGGGAACCGCTGAAGCTTTCTTT,.,.,12,TRBV6-2/TRBV6-3,TRBJ1-1
CASSLSLISGTEAFF,TGTGCCAGCAGTTTAAGTTTGATATCTGGGACTGAAGCTTTCTTT,.,many,15,TRBV27,TRBJ1-1
CNARGTSGQETQYF,TGCAATGCGCGCGGGACTAGCGGCCAAGAGACCCAGTACTTC,TRBD2,many,14,TRBV20-1,TRBJ2-5
CASSSGTGGRYGELFF,TGTGCCAGCAGCTCCGGGACAGGGGGCAGATACGGGGAGCTGTTTTTT,TRBD1,.,16,TRBV7-3,TRBJ2-2
CASSSTGTGSKRTYEQYF,TGTGCCAGCAGCTCAACCGGGACAGGGAGTAAAAGGACCTACGAGCAGTACTTC,TRBD1,many,18,TRBV11-3,TRBJ2-7
CSGGGLSYGYTF,TGCAGCGGAGGGGGCTTGTCCTATGGCTACACCTTC,TRBD1,.,12,TRBV29-1,TRBJ1-2
CASGSTGAASEQYF,TGTGCCAGCGGATCGACAGGAGCTGCGTCCGAGCAGTACTTC,.,.,14,TRBV12-3/TRBV12-4,TRBJ2-7
CASRNTGQETQYF,TGTGCCAGTAGGAATACAGGACAAGAGACCCAGTACTTC,.,many,13,TRBV19,TRBJ2-5
CASSPPIGGYEQYF,TGTGCCAGCAGCCCCCCGATAGGCGGGTACGAGCAGTACTTC,.,few,14,TRBV12-3/TRBV12-4,TRBJ2-7
CASSEERDLPNYGYTF,TGTGCCAGCAGTGAAGAGAGGGACCTACCTAACTATGGCTACACCTTC,.,.,16,TRBV6-1,TRBJ1-2
CASSRDRNSNQPQHF,TGTGCCAGCAGTCGGGACCGCAATAGCAATCAGCCCCAGCATTTT,.,many,15,TRBV2,TRBJ1-5
CASATREVSYNSPLHF,TGTGCCAGCGCTACTAGAGAGGTCTCCTATAATTCACCCCTCCACTTT,.,many,16,TRBV27,TRBJ1-6
CATITRDAYEQYF,TGTGCCACCATCACCAGGGACGCCTACGAGCAGTACTTC,.,few,13,TRBV24-1,TRBJ2-7
CASSISRRDRDQPQHF,TGTGCCAGTAGTATATCGAGAAGGGATCGTGATCAGCCCCAGCATTTT,.,many,16,TRBV19,TRBJ1-5
CASSLRREQYF,TGTGCCAGCAGTTTAAGGAGGGAGCAGTACTTC,.,.,11,TRBV28,TRBJ2-7
CASSLFLGLVSGNTIYF,TGTGCCAGCAGCTTATTCTTGGGTCTAGTCTCTGGAAACACCATATATTTT,.,many,17,TRBV11-3,TRBJ1-3
CASRNTGGAYEQYF,TGTGCCAGCAGGAACACAGGGGGCGCATACGAGCAGTACTTC,TRBD1,.,14,TRBV2,TRBJ2-7
CASSQESSYNSPLHF,TGTGCCAGCAGTCAAGAGAGCTCCTATAATTCACCCCTCCACTTT,.,.,15,TRBV6-2/TRBV6-3,TRBJ1-6